This entry describes one TCR beta chain. What it binds is not known. Autoimmune disease history or systemic immunosuppression meant exclusion. The sample originates from a study of OX40 agonist ivuxolimab in advanced cancers. Study context: Hepatocellular carcinoma, melanoma, renal cell or head and neck cancer was diagnosed in the dose-escalation patients. Study results and limitations: Expanded clones were, on average, more numerous among CD8+ T cells than CD4+. Antigens targeted by the expanded peripheral T cells were not determined.

Measured with immunoSEQ multiplex PCR; TCRdb has only the in-frame clones, and not every one. This table holds approximately 90,000 clones, around 90% found once. Trimming removed 2 bases at V and 8 bases at J, with 4 bases between. Germline CDR1 DFQATT, CDR2 SNEGSKA (reference sequence). The CDR3 totals 11 residues. Sequencing was performed on CD4+ or CD8+ T cells sorted from blood, taken in a trial of the OX40 agonist ivuxolimab. The sequence was obtained from an adult with an advanced solid tumor such as melanoma, head and neck, liver or kidney cancer. This sequence joins TRBV20-1 and TRBJ1-6; no clear D gene. CDR3 DNA: TGCAGTGCTAGACTCGATTCACCCCTCCACTTT. Amino acids: CSARLDSPLHF.